The sequence of this T cell receptor (beta chain) was determined in a study of T cells in Graves' hyperthyroidism and ophthalmopathy. For the study at large: Blood from the periphery was taken at initial diagnosis, before any treatment.

The TCR beta CDR3 regions underwent amplification using RNA transcripts as the source. With the HTBI primer set, the TCR CDR3 went through a first round of RT-PCR. TCRdb ran MiXCR on the multiplex PCR reads and lists one entry per CDR3 protein. This table has 490,000 or so distinct CDR3 sequences, 22% appearing once. Any patient presenting with uncontrolled infection, other autoimmune disease, pregnancy or lactation was left out. The germline V and J ends were trimmed by 7 bases and 7 bases, with 20 bases remaining between them. This CDR3 is built from 14 residues. Germline CDR1 is MGHRA and CDR2 is YSYEKL.

The sequenced material came from blood. This receptor was identified in a woman aged 70-85 years with Graves' ophthalmopathy. The chain links TRBV4-1 to TRBJ2-7; possible D gene TRBD1, 6 bases. CDR3 amino acids: CASMPLTGTQEQYF. The CDR3 DNA reads TGCGCCAGCATGCCATTGACAGGCACGCAAGAGCAGTACTTC.